This TCR beta chain came from a study of patients and donors after allogeneic stem cell transplantation. TCRdb itself ran the RT-PCR reads through MiXCR, one entry per CDR3 protein. The sample shows hundreds of thousands of distinct CDR3 sequences, approximately 16% of them seen only once. This clonotype was counted only a few times. The CDR3 extends over 15 amino acids. Germline V gene sequence: CDR1 DFQATT, CDR2 SNEGSKA (reference sequence). V gave up 3 bases and J gave up 4 bases; unmatched junction bases: 7. The clonotype originates from a human donor who was either an allogeneic HSCT recipient or a stem cell or donor lymphocyte infusion donor (not recorded which). It is not recorded whose cells these are; they may come from a transplant donor. The gene calls are TRBV20-1 and TRBJ1-1; 11 bases fit TRBD1. The sequencing sample was made of blood, either unsorted or a sorted T cell fraction (not recorded which). The CDR3 DNA sequence: TGCAGTGCTAGGGGGGACAGGGGGGCGAGCACTGAAGCTTTCTTT. Its protein is CSARGDRGASTEAFF.